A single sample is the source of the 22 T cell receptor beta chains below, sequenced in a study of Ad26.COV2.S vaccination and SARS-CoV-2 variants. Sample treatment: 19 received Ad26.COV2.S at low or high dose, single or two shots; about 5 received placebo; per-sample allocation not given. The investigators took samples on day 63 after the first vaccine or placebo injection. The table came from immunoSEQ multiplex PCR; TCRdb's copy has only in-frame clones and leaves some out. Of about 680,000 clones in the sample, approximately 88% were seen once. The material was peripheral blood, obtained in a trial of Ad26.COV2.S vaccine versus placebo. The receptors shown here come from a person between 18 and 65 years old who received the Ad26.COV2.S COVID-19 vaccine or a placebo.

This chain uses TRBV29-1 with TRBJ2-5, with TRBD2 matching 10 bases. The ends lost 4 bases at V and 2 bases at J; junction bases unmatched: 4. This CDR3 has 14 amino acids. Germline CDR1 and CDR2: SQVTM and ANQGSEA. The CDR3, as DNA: TGCAGCGTTGTCCAGCGGGGGGGGCAAGAGACCCAGTACTTC. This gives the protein CSVVQRGGQETQYF.

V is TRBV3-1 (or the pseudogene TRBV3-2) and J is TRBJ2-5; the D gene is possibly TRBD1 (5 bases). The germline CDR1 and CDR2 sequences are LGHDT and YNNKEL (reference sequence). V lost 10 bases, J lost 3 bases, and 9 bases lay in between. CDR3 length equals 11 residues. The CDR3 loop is CATGQEETQYF. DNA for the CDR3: TGTGCCACCGGACAAGAAGAGACCCAGTACTTC.

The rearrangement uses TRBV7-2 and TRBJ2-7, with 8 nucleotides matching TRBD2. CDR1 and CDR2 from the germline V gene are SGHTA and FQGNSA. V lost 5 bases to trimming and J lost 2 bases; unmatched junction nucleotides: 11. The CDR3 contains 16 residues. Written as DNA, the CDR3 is TGTGCCAGCAGCCCCAGCCGACCGGGACTAGCCTACGAGCAGTACTTC. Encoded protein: CASSPSRPGLAYEQYF. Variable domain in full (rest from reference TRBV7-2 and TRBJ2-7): GAGVSQSPSNKVTEKGKDVELRCDPISGHTALYWYRQSLGQGLEFLIYFQGNSAPDKSGLPSDRFSAERTGGSVSTLTIQRTQQEDSAVYLCASSPSRPGLAYEQYFGPGTRLTVT.

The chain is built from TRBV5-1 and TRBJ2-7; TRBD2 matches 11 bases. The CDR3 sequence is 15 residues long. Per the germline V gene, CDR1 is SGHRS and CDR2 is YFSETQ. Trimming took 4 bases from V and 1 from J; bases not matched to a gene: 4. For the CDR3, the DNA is TGCGCCAGCAGCCCGGGACTAGCGGCATCCTACGAGCAGTACTTC. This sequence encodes CASSPGLAASYEQYF.

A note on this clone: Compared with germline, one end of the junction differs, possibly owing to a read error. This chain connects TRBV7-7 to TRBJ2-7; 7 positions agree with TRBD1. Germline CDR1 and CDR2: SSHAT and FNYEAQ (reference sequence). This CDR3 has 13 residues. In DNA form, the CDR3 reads TGTGCTAGCAGCCCCTCCGCAGGGGGAGAGCAGTACTTC. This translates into CASSPSAGGEQYF.

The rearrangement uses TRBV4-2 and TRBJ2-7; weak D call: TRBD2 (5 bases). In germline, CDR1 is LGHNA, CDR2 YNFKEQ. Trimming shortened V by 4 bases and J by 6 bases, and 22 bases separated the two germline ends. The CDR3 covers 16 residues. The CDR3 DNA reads TGTGCCAGCAGCCCCTATCTGGCGGGTACTTTGAGCGAGCAGTACTTC. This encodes CASSPYLAGTLSEQYF.

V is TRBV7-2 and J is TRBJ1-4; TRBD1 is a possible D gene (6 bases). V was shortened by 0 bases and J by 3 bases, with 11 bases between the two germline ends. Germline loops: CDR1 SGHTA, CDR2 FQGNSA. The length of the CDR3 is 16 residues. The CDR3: CASSLARQVSNEKLFF. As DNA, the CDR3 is TGTGCCAGCAGCTTAGCACGACAGGTCTCTAATGAAAAACTGTTTTTT. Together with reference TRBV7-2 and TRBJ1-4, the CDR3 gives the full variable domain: GAGVSQSPSNKVTEKGKDVELRCDPISGHTALYWYRQSLGQGLEFLIYFQGNSAPDKSGLPSDRFSAERTGGSVSTLTIQRTQQEDSAVYLCASSLARQVSNEKLFFGSGTQLSVL.

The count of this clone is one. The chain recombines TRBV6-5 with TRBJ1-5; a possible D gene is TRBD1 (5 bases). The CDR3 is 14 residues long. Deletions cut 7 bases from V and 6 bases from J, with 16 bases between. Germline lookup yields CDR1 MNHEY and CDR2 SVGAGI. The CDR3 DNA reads TGTGCCAGCACCTCGCGGGGGGTGAGTCAGCCCCAGCATTTT. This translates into CASTSRGVSQPQHF.

The CDR3 is CASSPDRALTDTQYF. The CDR3 DNA reads TGTGCCAGCAGCCCGGACAGGGCCCTCACAGATACGCAGTATTTT. This sequence joins TRBV7-2 and TRBJ2-3, with TRBD1 matching over 8 bases. J gave up 2 bases and V 5 bases, and 6 bases lay outside the gene matches. The CDR3 runs to 15 residues. The germline gives CDR1 SGHTA, CDR2 FQGNSA.

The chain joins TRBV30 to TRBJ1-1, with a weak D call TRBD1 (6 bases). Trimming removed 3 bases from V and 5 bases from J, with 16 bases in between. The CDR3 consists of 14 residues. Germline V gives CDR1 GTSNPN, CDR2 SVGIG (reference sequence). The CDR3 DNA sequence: TGTGCCTGGAGGGACAGCCCGGGGCGTACTGAAGCTTTCTTT. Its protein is CAWRDSPGRTEAFF.

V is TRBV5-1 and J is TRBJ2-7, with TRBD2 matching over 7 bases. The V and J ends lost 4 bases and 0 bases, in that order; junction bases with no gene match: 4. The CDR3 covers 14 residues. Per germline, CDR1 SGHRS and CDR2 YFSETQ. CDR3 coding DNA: TGCGCCAGCAGCGAGCGGGGCGTCTCCTACGAGCAGTACTTC. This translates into CASSERGVSYEQYF.

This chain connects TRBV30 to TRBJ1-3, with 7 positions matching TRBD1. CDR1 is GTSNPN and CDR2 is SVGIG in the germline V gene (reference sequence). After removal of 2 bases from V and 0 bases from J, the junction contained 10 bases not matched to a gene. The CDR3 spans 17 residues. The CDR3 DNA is TGTGCCTGGAGTTTTATGACAGGGACTCTCTCTGGAAACACCATATATTTT. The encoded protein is CAWSFMTGTLSGNTIYF.

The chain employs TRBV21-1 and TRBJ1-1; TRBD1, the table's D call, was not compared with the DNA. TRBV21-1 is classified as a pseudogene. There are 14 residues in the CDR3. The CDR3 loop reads CASRTQGGNTEAFF. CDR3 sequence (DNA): TGTGCCAGCAGAACGCAGGGGGGAAACACTGAAGCTTTCTTT.

The CDR3 is CASSSGGPPLHF. The DNA of the CDR3 is TGTGCCAGCTCATCAGGGGGCCCACCCCTCCACTTT. The chain combines TRBV18 with TRBJ1-6; TRBD1 aligns across 8 bases. The J segment lost 11 bases and the V segment lost 5 bases, leaving 2 bases of the junction unmatched. The length of the CDR3 is 12 residues. CDR1 is KGHSH, CDR2 LQKENI, per germline.

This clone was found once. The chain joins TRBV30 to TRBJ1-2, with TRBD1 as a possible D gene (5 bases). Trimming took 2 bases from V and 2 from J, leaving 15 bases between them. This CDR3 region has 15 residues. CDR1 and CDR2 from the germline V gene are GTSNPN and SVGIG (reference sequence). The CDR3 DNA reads TGTGCCTGGAGTCCAACAGGCACGTACAACTATGGCTACACCTTC. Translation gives CAWSPTGTYNYGYTF.

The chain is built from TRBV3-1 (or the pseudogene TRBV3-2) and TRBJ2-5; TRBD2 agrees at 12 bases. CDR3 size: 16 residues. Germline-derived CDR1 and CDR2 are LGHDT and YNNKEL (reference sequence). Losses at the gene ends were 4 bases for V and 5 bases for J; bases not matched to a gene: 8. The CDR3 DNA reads TGTGCCAGCAGCCGAGCTAGCGGGAGGGCCCTTGAGACCCAGTACTTC. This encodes CASSRASGRALETQYF.

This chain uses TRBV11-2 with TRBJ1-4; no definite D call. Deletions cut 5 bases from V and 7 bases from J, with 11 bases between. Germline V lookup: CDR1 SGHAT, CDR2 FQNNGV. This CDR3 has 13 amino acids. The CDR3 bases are TGTGCCAGCAGCCTCCCTGCGAGTGAAAAACTGTTTTTT. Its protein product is CASSLPASEKLFF.

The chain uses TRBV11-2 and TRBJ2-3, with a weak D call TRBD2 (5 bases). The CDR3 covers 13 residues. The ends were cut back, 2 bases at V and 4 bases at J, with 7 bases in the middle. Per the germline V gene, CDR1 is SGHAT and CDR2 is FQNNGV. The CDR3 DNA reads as TGTGCCAGCAGCTTACCCGGGGCAGATACGCAGTATTTT. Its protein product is CASSLPGADTQYF.

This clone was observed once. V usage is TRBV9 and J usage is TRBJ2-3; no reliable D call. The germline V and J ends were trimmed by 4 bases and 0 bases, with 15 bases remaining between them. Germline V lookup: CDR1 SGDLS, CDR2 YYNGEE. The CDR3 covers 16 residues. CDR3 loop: CASSPRVAKSTDTQYF. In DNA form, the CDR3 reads TGTGCCAGCAGCCCCCGGGTAGCCAAAAGCACAGATACGCAGTATTTT.

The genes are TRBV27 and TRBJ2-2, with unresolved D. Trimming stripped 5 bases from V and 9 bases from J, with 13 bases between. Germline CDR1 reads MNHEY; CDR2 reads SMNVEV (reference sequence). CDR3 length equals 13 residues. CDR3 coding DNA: TGTGCCAGCAGTGCAAGTAGGTGGAGGGAGCTGTTTTTT. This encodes CASSASRWRELFF.

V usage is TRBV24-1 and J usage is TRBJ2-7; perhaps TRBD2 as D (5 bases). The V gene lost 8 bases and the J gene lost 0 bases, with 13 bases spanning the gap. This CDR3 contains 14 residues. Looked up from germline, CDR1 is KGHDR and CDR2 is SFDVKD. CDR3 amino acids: CATTRAGSSYEQYF. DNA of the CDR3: TGTGCCACCACCAGAGCTGGGAGCTCCTACGAGCAGTACTTC.

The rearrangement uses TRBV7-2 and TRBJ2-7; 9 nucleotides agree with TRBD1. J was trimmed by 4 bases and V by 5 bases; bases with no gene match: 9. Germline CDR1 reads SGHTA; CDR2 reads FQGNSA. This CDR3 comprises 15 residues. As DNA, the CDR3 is TGTGCCAGCAGCACGAACCCGGGACAGGGTTACGAGCAGTACTTC. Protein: CASSTNPGQGYEQYF. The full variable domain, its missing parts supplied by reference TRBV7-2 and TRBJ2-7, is GAGVSQSPSNKVTEKGKDVELRCDPISGHTALYWYRQSLGQGLEFLIYFQGNSAPDKSGLPSDRFSAERTGGSVSTLTIQRTQQEDSAVYLCASSTNPGQGYEQYFGPGTRLTVT.